This TCR beta chain was documented in a study of shared clonotypes between healthy human individuals. Study-wide findings and caveats: Across subsets, estimated richness was generally greater for naive than for memory populations.

Those who donated, Caucasian adults without exception, all lived in Nashville, Tennessee. CD4+ cell separation produced CD45RA+ naive and CD45RA-negative memory subsets. As concerns this clone: Antigen unknown.

Assay used: immunoSEQ multiplex PCR; TCRdb lists only in-frame clones, some missing. In the table there are some 630,000 clones, approximately 79% of which are singletons. This CDR3 has 14 amino acids. V lost 5 bases and J lost 1, with 11 bases in between. From germline, CDR1 is MDHEN and CDR2 SYDVKM. The receptor's source is a woman in her thirties in good health. The chain has TRBV28 and TRBJ2-5; D not resolved. The source material was memory CD4+ T cells sorted from blood. The subset denotes: CD45RA-negative fraction. This chain's CDR3 is CASSRAWGQETQYF. The CDR3 bases are TGTGCCAGCAGTCGGGCTTGGGGCCAAGAGACCCAGTACTTC.